This is a list of T cell receptor beta chains from one sample in a study of blood T cell repertoires in COVID-19. Clones were read by immunoSEQ multiplex PCR, and TCRdb kept only the in-frame ones, dropping some. The sample carries about 82,000 clones, about 85% recorded once. Input material: peripheral blood. These receptors all come from an elderly man with active or convalescent COVID-19. Both conserved end residues are part of each CDR3. A D gene is named only where the DNA matches it firmly. Size values are once, few and many counts, or a class for expanded clones, and some rows have none.

- TRBJ2-2 TRBV5-5 - CASSQDRRLGELFF TGTGCCAGCAGCCAAGACAGGCGCCTCGGGGAGCTGTTTTTT
- TRBJ2-2 TRBV9 TRBD1 CASSVGDRGRLDTGELFF TGTGCCAGCAGCGTAGGTGACAGGGGGCGCTTGGACACCGGGGAGCTGTTTTTT
- TRBJ1-1 TRBV5-1 - CASSLGDIDTEAFF TGCGCCAGCAGCTTGGGAGATATTGACACTGAAGCTTTCTTT
- TRBJ1-4 TRBV5-1 TRBD1 CASSFGTGQGVPEKLFF TGCGCCAGCAGCTTCGGGACAGGGCAGGGGGTACCTGAAAAACTGTTTTTT
few TRBJ1-6 TRBV7-2 TRBD1 CASSTQGAKNSPLHF TGTGCCAGCAGCACCCAGGGGGCGAAGAATTCACCCCTCCACTTT
- TRBJ1-2 TRBV19 - CASTKTGTNYGYTF TGTGCCAGTACCAAGACAGGAACTAACTATGGCTACACCTTC
- TRBJ2-1 TRBV11-2 - CASSLALARNEQFF TGTGCCAGCAGCTTAGCTCTAGCTCGCAATGAGCAGTTCTTC
- TRBJ2-2 TRBV10-1 TRBD2 CASSGTSGGTTLTGELFF TGCGCCAGCTCCGGGACTAGCGGGGGGACTACACTTACCGGGGAGCTGTTTTTT
- TRBJ2-1 TRBV24-1 TRBD1 CATSDPDRAYNEQFF TGTGCCACCAGTGACCCTGACAGGGCGTACAATGAGCAGTTCTTC
- TRBJ2-1 TRBV4-2 TRBD1 CASSQSGDRVDEQFF TGTGCCAGCAGCCAATCGGGGGACAGGGTTGATGAGCAGTTCTTC
- TRBJ2-1 TRBV28 TRBD1 CASRKHRGQLNLNEQFF TGTGCCAGCAGGAAACACAGGGGGCAGTTGAATTTGAATGAGCAGTTCTTC
- TRBJ1-2 TRBV2 - CASSESRYGYTF TGTGCCAGCAGTGAATCGCGTTATGGCTACACCTTC
- TRBJ2-1 TRBV5-1 TRBD1 CASREGQSSYNEQFF TGCGCCAGCAGAGAGGGACAGAGCTCCTACAATGAGCAGTTCTTC
- TRBJ1-3 TRBV5-8 - CASRDLGSAGNTIYF TGTGCCAGCAGGGACTTGGGATCTGCTGGAAACACCATATATTTT
- TRBJ2-1 TRBV27 TRBD1 CASSFRDSRNEQFF TGTGCCAGCAGTTTTCGGGACAGTCGAAATGAGCAGTTCTTC
- TRBJ2-5 TRBV18 TRBD1 CASSQGQGDGETQYF TGTGCCAGCTCACAGGGACAGGGCGACGGGGAGACCCAGTACTTC
- TRBJ2-2 TRBV3-1/TRBV3-2 TRBD1 CASSKRQGPGELFF TGTGCCAGCAGCAAACGACAGGGTCCCGGGGAGCTGTTTTTT
many TRBJ1-1 TRBV6-5 - CASRQGNRAFF TGTGCCAGCAGACAGGGAAATCGGGCTTTCTTT
once TRBJ1-1 TRBV2 TRBD1 CASDRELNTEAFF TGTGCCAGTGACAGGGAGTTGAACACTGAAGCTTTCTTT
- TRBJ2-6 TRBV19 - CASIQDSGRSGANVLTF TGTGCCAGTATTCAGGATAGCGGCCGCTCTGGGGCCAACGTCCTGACTTTC
- TRBJ1-5 TRBV3-1/TRBV3-2 - CASSQGGVINQPQHF TGTGCCAGCAGCCAGGGAGGGGTTATCAATCAGCCCCAGCATTTT
- TRBJ1-4 TRBV28 - CASSATGAGRGATNEKLFF TGTGCCAGCAGTGCAACCGGGGCCGGGAGAGGGGCAACTAATGAAAAACTGTTTTTT
- TRBJ2-2 TRBV2 - CASSESGTLNTGELFF TGTGCCAGCAGTGAATCCGGGACACTGAACACCGGGGAGCTGTTTTTT
- TRBJ1-1 TRBV19 TRBD1 CASTGQVSNTEAFF TGTGCCAGTACCGGACAGGTCTCGAACACTGAAGCTTTCTTT
- TRBJ1-5 TRBV28 - CASITYSNQPQHF TGTGCCAGCATTACCTATAGCAATCAGCCCCAGCATTTT
few TRBJ2-5 TRBV19 TRBD2 CASSMWGGSQETQYF TGTGCCAGTAGTATGTGGGGCGGGAGCCAAGAGACCCAGTACTTC
- TRBJ1-1 TRBV5-1 - CASSLPGGGLEAFF TGCGCCAGCAGCTTGCCGGGAGGGGGACTTGAAGCTTTCTTT
once TRBJ1-2 TRBV6-5 TRBD1 CASSRTGGNYGYTF TGTGCCAGCAGTCGGACAGGGGGCAACTATGGCTACACCTTC
many TRBJ2-3 TRBV2 TRBD2 CASSAQLALLTDTQYF TGTGCCAGCAGTGCCCAACTAGCGCTCCTTACAGATACGCAGTATTTT
- TRBJ1-5 TRBV7-2 - CASSPSRAYQPQHF TGTGCCAGCAGTCCTTCGAGGGCTTATCAGCCCCAGCATTTT
- TRBJ1-6 TRBV21-1 - CASRPRTGAVDNSPLHF TGTGCCAGCAGACCACGGACAGGGGCTGTCGATAATTCACCCCTCCACTTT
- TRBJ1-1 TRBV28 - CASSISRGYTEAFF TGTGCCAGCAGTATTTCTAGGGGCTACACTGAAGCTTTCTTT
- TRBJ1-2 TRBV5-1 - CASSWTADNYGYTF TGCGCCAGCAGCTGGACAGCAGATAACTATGGCTACACCTTC
- TRBJ1-3 TRBV19 TRBD1 CASSSGTGANTIYF TGTGCCAGTAGCTCCGGGACAGGGGCCAACACCATATATTTT
- TRBJ2-1 TRBV5-4 - CASSLARAVLNNEQFF TGTGCCAGCAGCTTGGCGAGGGCAGTCCTAAACAATGAGCAGTTCTTC
- TRBJ2-5 TRBV7-9 TRBD1 CASSLVAGGGMETQYF TGTGCCAGCAGCTTAGTAGCAGGGGGCGGGATGGAGACCCAGTACTTC
once TRBJ2-5 TRBV5-1 - CASSLAGSGKETQYF TGCGCCAGCAGCTTGGCTGGGTCGGGGAAAGAGACCCAGTACTTC
few TRBJ1-6 TRBV28 TRBD1 CASSLLQGASPLHF TGTGCCAGCAGTTTGTTGCAGGGGGCTTCACCCCTCCACTTT
- TRBJ2-3 TRBV9 - CASSYGTPRTPQYF TGTGCCAGCAGCTACGGGACTCCCAGGACCCCCCAGTATTTT
- TRBJ1-5 TRBV19 - CASSLQIAQPQHF TGTGCCAGTAGTCTCCAGATCGCTCAGCCCCAGCATTTT
- TRBJ1-4 TRBV25-1 TRBD1 CASSEMAGGITNEKLFF TGTGCCAGCAGTGAGATGGCAGGGGGAATAACTAATGAAAAACTGTTTTTT
- TRBJ1-2 TRBV19 TRBD1 CASSIGGQGAVGYTF TGTGCCAGTAGTATAGGGGGACAGGGGGCTGTCGGCTACACCTTC
- TRBJ1-1 TRBV28 - CASNGNTEAFF TGTGCCAGCAACGGGAACACTGAAGCTTTCTTT
- TRBJ2-4 TRBV4-1 - CASSQDQGRGLAKNIQYF TGCGCCAGCAGCCAAGATCAGGGACGGGGACTAGCCAAAAACATTCAGTACTTC
- TRBJ1-4 TRBV7-9 TRBD1 CASSRSGTGEGKLFF TGTGCCAGCAGCCGAAGCGGGACAGGGGAGGGAAAACTGTTTTTT
- TRBJ1-2 TRBV2 - CASSGAGHREGYGYTF TGTGCCAGCAGTGGCGCGGGACATCGGGAGGGCTATGGCTACACCTTC
- TRBJ1-2 TRBV15 - CATSWKRGDYGYTF TGTGCCACCAGCTGGAAAAGGGGCGACTATGGCTACACCTTC
few TRBJ2-1 TRBV6-2/TRBV6-3 TRBD2 CASSYSGTSGIYNEQFF TGTGCCAGCAGTTACTCGGGGACTAGCGGGATCTACAATGAGCAGTTCTTC
- TRBJ1-2 TRBV28 TRBD1 CASSSGTAYGYTF TGTGCCAGCAGTTCCGGGACAGCCTATGGCTACACCTTC
- TRBJ2-5 TRBV3-1/TRBV3-2 - CASSQAGIKETQYF TGTGCCAGCAGCCAAGCAGGAATTAAAGAGACCCAGTACTTC
- TRBJ2-3 TRBV6-1 - CASSELGVGTQYF TGTGCCAGCAGTGAGTTAGGGGTCGGTACGCAGTATTTT
- TRBJ1-2 TRBV2 - CASSAQGQANYGYTF TGTGCCAGCAGTGCACAGGGCCAAGCTAACTATGGCTACACCTTC
- TRBJ2-3 TRBV5-6 - CASSSTGYIRTDTQYF TGTGCCAGCAGCTCTACAGGGTATATCCGGACAGATACGCAGTATTTT
- TRBJ2-3 TRBV5-1 TRBD1 CASGPGQAGATQYF TGCGCCAGCGGACCCGGACAGGCCGGGGCAACGCAGTATTTT